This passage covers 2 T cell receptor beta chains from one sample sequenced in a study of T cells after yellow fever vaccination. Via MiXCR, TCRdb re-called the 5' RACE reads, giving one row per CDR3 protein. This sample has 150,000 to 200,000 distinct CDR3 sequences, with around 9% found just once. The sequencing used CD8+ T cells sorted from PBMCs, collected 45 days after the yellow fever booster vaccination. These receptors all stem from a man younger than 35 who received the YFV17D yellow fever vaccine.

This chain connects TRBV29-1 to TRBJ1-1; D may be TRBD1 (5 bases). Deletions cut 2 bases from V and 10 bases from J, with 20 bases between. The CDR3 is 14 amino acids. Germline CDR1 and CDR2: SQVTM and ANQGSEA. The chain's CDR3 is CSVEIGGDLLGAFF. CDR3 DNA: TGCAGCGTTGAAATTGGGGGGGACCTACTTGGAGCTTTCTTT.

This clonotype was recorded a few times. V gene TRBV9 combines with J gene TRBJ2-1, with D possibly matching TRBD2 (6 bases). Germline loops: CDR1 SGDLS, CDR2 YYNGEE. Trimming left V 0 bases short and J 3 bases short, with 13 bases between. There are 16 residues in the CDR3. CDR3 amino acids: CASSVEERAVYNEQFF. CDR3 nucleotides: TGTGCCAGCAGCGTAGAGGAGCGGGCCGTCTACAATGAGCAGTTCTTC.